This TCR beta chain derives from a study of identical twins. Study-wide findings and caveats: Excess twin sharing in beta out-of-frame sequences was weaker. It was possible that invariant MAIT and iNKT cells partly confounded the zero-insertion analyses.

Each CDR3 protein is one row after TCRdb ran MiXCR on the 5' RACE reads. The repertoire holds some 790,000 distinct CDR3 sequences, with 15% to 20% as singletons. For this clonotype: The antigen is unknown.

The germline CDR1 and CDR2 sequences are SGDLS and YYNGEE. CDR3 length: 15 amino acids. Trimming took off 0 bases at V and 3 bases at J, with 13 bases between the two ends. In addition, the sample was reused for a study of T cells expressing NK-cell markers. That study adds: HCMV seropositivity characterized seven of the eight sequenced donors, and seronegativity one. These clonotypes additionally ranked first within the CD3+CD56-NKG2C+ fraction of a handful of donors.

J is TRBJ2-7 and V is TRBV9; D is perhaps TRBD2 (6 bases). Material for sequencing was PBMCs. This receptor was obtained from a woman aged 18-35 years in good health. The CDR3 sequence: CASSVGGRGLYEQYF. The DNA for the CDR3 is TGTGCCAGCAGCGTAGGAGGGCGGGGACTCTACGAGCAGTACTTC.